These 13 T cell receptor beta chains came from one sample sequenced in a study of T cell repertoires in cytomegalovirus infection. TCRdb called the reads again in MiXCR, with one record for every CDR3 protein. Here the sample spans more than 650,000 distinct CDR3 sequences, 35% to 40% being singletons. Sequenced: PBMCs. Receptors originate from a human donor in good health (CMV status not recorded). Some clones in this sample may be carry-over from other donors' samples.

The genes are TRBV2 and TRBJ2-3; perhaps TRBD1 as D (5 bases). Trimming removed 5 bases at V and 0 bases at J, with 12 bases between. The CDR3 extends over 15 amino acids. Germline V lookup: CDR1 SNHLY, CDR2 FYNNEI. This chain's CDR3 is CASSPRTKSTDTQYF. The CDR3 DNA follows: TGTGCCAGCAGTCCACGGACAAAAAGCACAGATACGCAGTATTTT.

The gene calls are TRBV27 and TRBJ1-1, with 8 bases fitting TRBD1. With 6 bases clipped from V and 0 bases from J, the junction kept 12 bases outside the gene matches. This CDR3 contains 17 residues. Germline CDR1 is MNHEY and CDR2 is SMNVEV (reference sequence). The CDR3 spells CASSQRQGQGMNTEAFF. Written as DNA, the CDR3 is TGTGCCAGCAGCCAACGACAGGGGCAGGGAATGAACACTGAAGCTTTCTTT.

This clonotype was observed a handful of times. This chain connects TRBV12-3 or TRBV12-4 to TRBJ1-6, with D perhaps matching TRBD1 (6 bases). The CDR3 runs 14 residues. V lost 6 bases and J 9 bases, leaving 15 bases between the germline ends. The CDR3 spells CASSGGREASPLHF. The CDR3 DNA reads as TGTGCCAGCAGCGGGGGCCGGGAGGCTTCACCCCTCCACTTT.

This clonotype was counted only a few times. V and J are TRBV7-2 and TRBJ2-7, with 9 bases that match TRBD1. Trimming removed 5 bases from V and 2 bases from J; junction bases left unmatched: 10. The CDR3 consists of 16 residues. Germline lookup yields CDR1 SGHTA and CDR2 FQGNSA. As DNA, the CDR3 is TGTGCCAGCAGCATAAGCCGGGACAGGGTACCCTACGAGCAGTACTTC. This translates into CASSISRDRVPYEQYF.

This clonotype was counted many times. The rearrangement joins TRBV7-2 to TRBJ1-1; D gene uncertain. The CDR3 contains 14 residues. Germline assignment: CDR1 SGHTA and CDR2 FQGNSA. The V end lost 1 base, the J end lost 2 bases, and 8 bases lay between the germline ends. In DNA form, the CDR3 reads TGTGCCAGCAGCTTAGGTGGCTTTAACACTGAAGCTTTCTTT. This codes for CASSLGGFNTEAFF.

Only a few counts were recorded for this clonotype. The chain employs TRBV9 and TRBJ2-7, with 7 bases identical to TRBD1. V shed 0 bases and J 7 bases; nucleotides not matched to a gene: 10. Germline V lookup: CDR1 SGDLS, CDR2 YYNGEE. There are 15 residues in the CDR3. In DNA form, the CDR3 reads TGTGCCAGCAGCGTAGCTTCAGGGGGTATCCATGAGCAGTACTTC. Translation gives CASSVASGGIHEQYF. The complete variable domain, with remaining parts taken from reference TRBV9 and TRBJ2-7, reads DSGVTQTPKHLITATGQRVTLRCSPRSGDLSVYWYQQSLDQGLQFLIQYYNGEERAKGNILERFSAQQFPDLHSELNLSSLELGDSALYFCASSVASGGIHEQYFGPGTRLTVT.

This clonotype has just a few counts. V and J are TRBV29-1 and TRBJ1-1; 8 nucleotides agree with TRBD1. Germline V lookup: CDR1 SQVTM, CDR2 ANQGSEA. This CDR3 has 16 residues. J lost 10 bases, V lost 3 bases, and 19 bases had no gene match. CDR3 DNA: TGCAGCGTTGACGCAGGGGGCGCGGATATAGGTCAGGGAGCTTTCTTT. It is translated as CSVDAGGADIGQGAFF. The full variable domain, completed using reference TRBV29-1 and TRBJ1-1, is SAVISQKPSRDICQRGTSLTIQCQVDSQVTMMFWYRQQPGQSLTLIATANQGSEATYESGFVIDKFPISRPNLTFSTLTVSNMSPEDSSIYLCSVDAGGADIGQGAFFGQGTRLTVV.

This sequence joins TRBV19 and TRBJ2-2; unclear D gene. Trimming took 4 bases from V and 8 from J, leaving 14 bases between them. In germline, CDR1 is LNHDA, CDR2 SQIVND (reference sequence). There are 14 residues in the CDR3. In DNA form, the CDR3 reads TGTGCCAGTAGTACTAAGCGACAAGCTGGGGAGCTGTTTTTT. Translation gives CASSTKRQAGELFF.

The chain carries TRBV2 and TRBJ1-6; no clear D. The germline V gene has CDR1 SNHLY and CDR2 FYNNEI. Trimming removed 2 bases from V and 5 bases from J, with 7 bases in between. CDR3 length equals 14 residues. In nucleotides, the CDR3 is TGTGCCAGCAGTGAATGGATCAATAATTCACCCCTCCACTTT. This translates into CASSEWINNSPLHF. Full variable domain (outside the CDR3, taken from reference TRBV2 and TRBJ1-6): EPEVTQTPSHQVTQMGQEVILRCVPISNHLYFYWYRQILGQKVEFLVSFYNNEISEKSEIFDDQFSVERPDGSNFTLKIRSTKLEDSAMYFCASSEWINNSPLHFGNGTRLTVT.

This chain uses TRBV5-1 with TRBJ2-5, with D perhaps TRBD1 or TRBD2 (5 bases each). The V and J ends lost 0 bases and 3 bases respectively, with 12 bases between them. Germline V lookup: CDR1 SGHRS, CDR2 YFSETQ. This CDR3 spans 15 amino acids. CDR3 region: CASSLGGTREETQYF. The CDR3 DNA sequence: TGCGCCAGCAGCTTGGGTGGGACCCGAGAAGAGACCCAGTACTTC.

This clonotype was seen a few times. V usage is TRBV7-9 and J usage is TRBJ1-6, with TRBD1 matching 7 bases. This CDR3 has 16 residues. J gave up 7 bases and V 5 bases, and 11 bases lay outside the gene matches. CDR1 is SEHNR and CDR2 is FQNEAQ in the germline V gene (reference sequence). DNA for the CDR3: TGTGCCAGCAGCCCCCTCGCGGACAGGACGAATTCACCCCTCCACTTT. Its protein product is CASSPLADRTNSPLHF. The full variable domain, completed using reference TRBV7-9 and TRBJ1-6, is DTGVSQNPRHKITKRGQNVTFRCDPISEHNRLYWYRQTLGQGPEFLTYFQNEAQLEKSRLLSDRFSAERPKGSFSTLEIQRTEQGDSAMYLCASSPLADRTNSPLHFGNGTRLTVT.

This clonotype occurred a few times. The rearrangement links TRBV28 to TRBJ1-5, with a tentative D call TRBD1 (5 bases). Trimming took off 5 bases at V and 2 bases at J, with 13 bases between the two ends. The CDR3 is 15 residues long. Germline CDR1 is MDHEN and CDR2 is SYDVKM. CDR3 region: CASSTRQRGNQPQHF. CDR3 coding DNA: TGTGCCAGCAGTACCCGACAGAGAGGCAATCAGCCCCAGCATTTT.

At least ten counts were recorded for this clonotype. The V call is TRBV7-8, the J call TRBJ2-5, with TRBD2 identical over 11 bases. V was clipped by 3 bases and J by 5 bases; unmatched bases: 11. Germline CDR1 is SGHVS and CDR2 is FQNEAQ. This CDR3 has 17 residues. The CDR3, as DNA: TGTGCCAGCAGCTTCCGGGCTAGCGGGGGGCACGGGGAGACCCAGTACTTC. Translation gives CASSFRASGGHGETQYF.